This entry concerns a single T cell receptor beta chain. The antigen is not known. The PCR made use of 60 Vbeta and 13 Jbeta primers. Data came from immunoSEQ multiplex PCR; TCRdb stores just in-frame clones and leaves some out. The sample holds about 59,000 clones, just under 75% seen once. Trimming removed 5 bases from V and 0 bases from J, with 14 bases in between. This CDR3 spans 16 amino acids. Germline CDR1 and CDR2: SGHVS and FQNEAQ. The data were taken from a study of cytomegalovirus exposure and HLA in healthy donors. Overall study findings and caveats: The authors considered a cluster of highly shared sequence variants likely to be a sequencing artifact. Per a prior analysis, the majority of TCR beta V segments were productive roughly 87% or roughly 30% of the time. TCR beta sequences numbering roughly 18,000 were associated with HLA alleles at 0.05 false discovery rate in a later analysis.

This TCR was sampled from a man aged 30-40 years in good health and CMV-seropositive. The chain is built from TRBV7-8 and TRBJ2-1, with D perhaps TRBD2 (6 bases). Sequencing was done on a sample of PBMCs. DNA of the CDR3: TGTGCCAGCAGCCCCCTCACTAGCAGCTCCTACAATGAGCAGTTCTTC. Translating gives CASSPLTSSSYNEQFF. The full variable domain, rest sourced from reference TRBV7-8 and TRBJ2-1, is GAGVSQSPRYKVAKRGQDVALRCDPISGHVSLFWYQQALGQGPEFLTYFQNEAQLDKSGLPSDRFFAERPEGSVSTLKIQRTQQEDSAVYLCASSPLTSSSYNEQFFGPGTRLTVL.